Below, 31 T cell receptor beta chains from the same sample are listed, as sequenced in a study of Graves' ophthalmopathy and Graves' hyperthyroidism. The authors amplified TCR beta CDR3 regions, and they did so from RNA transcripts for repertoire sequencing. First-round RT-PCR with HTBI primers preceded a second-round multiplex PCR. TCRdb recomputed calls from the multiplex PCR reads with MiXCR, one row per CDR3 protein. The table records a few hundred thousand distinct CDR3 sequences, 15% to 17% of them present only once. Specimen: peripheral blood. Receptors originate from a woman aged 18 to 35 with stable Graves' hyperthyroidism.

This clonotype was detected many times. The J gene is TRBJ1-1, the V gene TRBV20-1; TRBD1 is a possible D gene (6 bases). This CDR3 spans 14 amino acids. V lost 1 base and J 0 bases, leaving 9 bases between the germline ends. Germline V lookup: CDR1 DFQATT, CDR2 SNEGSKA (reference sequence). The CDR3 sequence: CSARVGAVNTEAFF. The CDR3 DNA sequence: TGCAGTGCTAGAGTGGGGGCAGTGAACACTGAAGCTTTCTTT.

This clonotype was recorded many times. Written as DNA, the CDR3 is TGTGCCAGCAGTGAAAGTATGGGTAATGGTGAAGCTTTCTTT. Translation gives CASSESMGNGEAFF. The genes are TRBV6-1 and TRBJ1-1; D gene ambiguous. Germline V gene sequence: CDR1 MNHNS, CDR2 SASEGT. The CDR3 loop spans 14 amino acids. V was clipped by 2 bases and J by 7 bases, with 14 bases between them.

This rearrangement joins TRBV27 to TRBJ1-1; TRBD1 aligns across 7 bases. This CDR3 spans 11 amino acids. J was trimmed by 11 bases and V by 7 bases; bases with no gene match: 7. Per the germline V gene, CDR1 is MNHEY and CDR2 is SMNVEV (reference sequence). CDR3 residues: CASIGQGDAFF. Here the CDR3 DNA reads TGTGCCAGCATCGGCCAGGGGGATGCTTTCTTT.

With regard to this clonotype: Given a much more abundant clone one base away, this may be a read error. In nucleotides, the CDR3 is TGTGCCAGCTATAAAGACGGGGAAGAACAGCCCCAGCATTTT. Translated, it gives CASYKDGEEQPQHF. The chain has TRBV2 and TRBJ1-5, with D unclear. The germline V gene has CDR1 SNHLY and CDR2 FYNNEI. The CDR3 covers 14 residues. V lost 8 bases and J 7 bases, leaving 18 bases between the germline ends. The variable domain in full, with the rest retrieved from reference TRBV2 and TRBJ1-5, is EPEVTQTPSHQVTQMGQEVILRCVPISNHLYFYWYRQILGQKVEFLVSFYNNEISEKSEIFDDQFSVERPDGSNFTLKIRSTKLEDSAMYFCASYKDGEEQPQHFGDGTRLSIL.

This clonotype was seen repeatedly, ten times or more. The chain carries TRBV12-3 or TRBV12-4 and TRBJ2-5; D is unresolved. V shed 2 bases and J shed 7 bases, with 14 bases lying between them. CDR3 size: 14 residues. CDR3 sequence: CASSLKAQIPTQYF. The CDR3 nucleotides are TGTGCCAGCAGTTTAAAGGCCCAAATTCCGACCCAGTACTTC.

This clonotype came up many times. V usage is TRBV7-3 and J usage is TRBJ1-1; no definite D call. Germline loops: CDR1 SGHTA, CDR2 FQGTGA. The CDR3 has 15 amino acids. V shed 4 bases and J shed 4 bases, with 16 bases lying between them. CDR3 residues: CASSSRPGSGTEAFF. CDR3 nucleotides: TGTGCCAGCAGCTCCAGACCAGGATCGGGCACTGAAGCTTTCTTT.

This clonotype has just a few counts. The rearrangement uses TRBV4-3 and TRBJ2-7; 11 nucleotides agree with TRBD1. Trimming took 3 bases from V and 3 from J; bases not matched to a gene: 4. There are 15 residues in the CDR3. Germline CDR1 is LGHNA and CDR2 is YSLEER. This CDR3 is CASSHTGQGDYEQYF. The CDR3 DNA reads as TGCGCCAGCAGCCATACGGGACAGGGGGACTACGAGCAGTACTTC.

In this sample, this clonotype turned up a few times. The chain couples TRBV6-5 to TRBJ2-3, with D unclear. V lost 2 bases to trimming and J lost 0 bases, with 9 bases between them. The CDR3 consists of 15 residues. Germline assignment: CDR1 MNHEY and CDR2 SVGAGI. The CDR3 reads CASSYILTSTDTQYF. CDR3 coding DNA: TGTGCCAGCAGTTACATCTTAACCAGCACAGATACGCAGTATTTT.

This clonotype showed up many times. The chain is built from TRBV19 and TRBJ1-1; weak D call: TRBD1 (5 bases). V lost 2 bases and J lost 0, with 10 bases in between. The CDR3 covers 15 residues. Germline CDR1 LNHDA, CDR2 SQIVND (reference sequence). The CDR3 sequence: CASSITGTVNTEAFF. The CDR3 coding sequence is TGTGCCAGTAGTATAACCGGGACGGTGAACACTGAAGCTTTCTTT.

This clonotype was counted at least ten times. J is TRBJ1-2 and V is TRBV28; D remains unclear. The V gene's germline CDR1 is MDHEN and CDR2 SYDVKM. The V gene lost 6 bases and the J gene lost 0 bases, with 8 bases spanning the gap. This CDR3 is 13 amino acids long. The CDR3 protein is CASSSNPNYGYTF. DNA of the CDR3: TGTGCCAGCAGCTCAAACCCTAACTATGGCTACACCTTC.

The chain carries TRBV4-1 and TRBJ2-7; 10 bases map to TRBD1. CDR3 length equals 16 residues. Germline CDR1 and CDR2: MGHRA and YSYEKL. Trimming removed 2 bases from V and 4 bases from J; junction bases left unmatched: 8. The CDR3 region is CASSQPLRDRGYEQYF. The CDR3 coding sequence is TGCGCCAGCAGCCAACCATTAAGGGACAGGGGTTACGAGCAGTACTTC.

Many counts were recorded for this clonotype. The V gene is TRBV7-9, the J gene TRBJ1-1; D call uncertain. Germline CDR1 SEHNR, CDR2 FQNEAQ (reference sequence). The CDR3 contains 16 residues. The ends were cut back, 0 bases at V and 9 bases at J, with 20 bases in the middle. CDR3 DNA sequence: TGTGCCAGCAGCTTAGCGGGTGACATTACCACCATAAAAGCTTTCTTT. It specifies CASSLAGDITTIKAFF.

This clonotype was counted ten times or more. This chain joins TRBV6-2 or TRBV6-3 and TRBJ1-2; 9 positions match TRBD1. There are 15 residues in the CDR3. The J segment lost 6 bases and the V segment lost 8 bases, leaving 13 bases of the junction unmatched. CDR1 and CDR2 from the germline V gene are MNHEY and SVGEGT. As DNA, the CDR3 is TGTGCCAGCGAAAAGGGCCCGGGACAGGGCAATGGCTACACCTTC. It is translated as CASEKGPGQGNGYTF.

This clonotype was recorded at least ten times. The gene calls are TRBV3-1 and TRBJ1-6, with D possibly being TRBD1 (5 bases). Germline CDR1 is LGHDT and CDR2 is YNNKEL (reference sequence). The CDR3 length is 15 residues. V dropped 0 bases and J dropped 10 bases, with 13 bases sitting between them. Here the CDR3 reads CASSQDDSWGSPLHF. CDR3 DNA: TGTGCCAGCAGCCAAGACGACTCCTGGGGGTCACCCCTCCACTTT.

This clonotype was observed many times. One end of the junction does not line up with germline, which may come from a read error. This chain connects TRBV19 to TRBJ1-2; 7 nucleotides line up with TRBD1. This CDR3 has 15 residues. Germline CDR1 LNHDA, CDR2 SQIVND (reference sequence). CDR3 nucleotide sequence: TGTGCCAGTAAGGAGCCTTATGGACAGGACGTCTCTCTCTTTTTC. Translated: CASKEPYGQDVSLFF.

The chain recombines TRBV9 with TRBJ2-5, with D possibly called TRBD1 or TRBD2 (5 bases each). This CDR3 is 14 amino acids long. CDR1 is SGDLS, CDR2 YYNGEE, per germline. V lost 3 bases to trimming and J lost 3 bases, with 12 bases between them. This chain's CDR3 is CASSADRGEETQYF. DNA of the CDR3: TGTGCCAGCAGCGCCGACAGAGGGGAAGAGACCCAGTACTTC.

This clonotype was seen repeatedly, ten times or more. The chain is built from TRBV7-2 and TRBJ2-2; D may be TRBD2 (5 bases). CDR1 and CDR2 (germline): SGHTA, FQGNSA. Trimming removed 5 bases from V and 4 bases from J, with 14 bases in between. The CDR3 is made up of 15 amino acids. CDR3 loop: CASSPGVLSTGELFF. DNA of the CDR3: TGTGCCAGCAGCCCCGGGGTCCTGAGCACCGGGGAGCTGTTTTTT.

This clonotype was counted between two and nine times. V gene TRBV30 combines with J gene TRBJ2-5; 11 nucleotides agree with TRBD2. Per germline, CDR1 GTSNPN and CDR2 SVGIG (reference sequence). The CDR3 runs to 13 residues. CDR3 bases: TGTGCGTCGGCTAGCGGGGGGCAAGAGACCCAGTACTTC. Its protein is CASASGGQETQYF.

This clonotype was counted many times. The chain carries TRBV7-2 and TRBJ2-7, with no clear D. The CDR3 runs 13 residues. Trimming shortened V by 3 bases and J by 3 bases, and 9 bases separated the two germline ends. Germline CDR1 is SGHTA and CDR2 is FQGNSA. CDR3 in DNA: TGTGCCAGCAGCTTCGGAGACTTCTACGAGCAGTACTTC. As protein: CASSFGDFYEQYF.

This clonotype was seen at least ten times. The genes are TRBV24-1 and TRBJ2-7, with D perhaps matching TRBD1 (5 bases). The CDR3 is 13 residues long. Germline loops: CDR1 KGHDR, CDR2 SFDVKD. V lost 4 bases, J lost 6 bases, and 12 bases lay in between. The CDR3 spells CATSDDDSREQYF. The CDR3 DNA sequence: TGTGCCACCAGTGACGATGACAGCCGCGAGCAGTACTTC.

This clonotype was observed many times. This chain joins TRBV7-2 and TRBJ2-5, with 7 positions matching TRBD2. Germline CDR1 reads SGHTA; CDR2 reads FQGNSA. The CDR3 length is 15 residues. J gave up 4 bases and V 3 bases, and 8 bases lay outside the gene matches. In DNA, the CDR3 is TGTGCCAGCAGCTTTCGGAGCGGGGTGGGAGAGACCCAGTACTTC. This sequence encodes CASSFRSGVGETQYF. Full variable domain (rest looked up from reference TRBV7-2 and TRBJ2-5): GAGVSQSPSNKVTEKGKDVELRCDPISGHTALYWYRQSLGQGLEFLIYFQGNSAPDKSGLPSDRFSAERTGGSVSTLTIQRTQQEDSAVYLCASSFRSGVGETQYFGPGTRLLVL.

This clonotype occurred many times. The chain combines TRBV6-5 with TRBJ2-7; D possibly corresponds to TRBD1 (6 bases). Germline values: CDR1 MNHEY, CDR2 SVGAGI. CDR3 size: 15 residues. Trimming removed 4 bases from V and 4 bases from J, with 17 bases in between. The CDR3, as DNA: TGTGCCAGCAGTTCGATATCGACAGGAAAGTACGAGCAGTACTTC. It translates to CASSSISTGKYEQYF.

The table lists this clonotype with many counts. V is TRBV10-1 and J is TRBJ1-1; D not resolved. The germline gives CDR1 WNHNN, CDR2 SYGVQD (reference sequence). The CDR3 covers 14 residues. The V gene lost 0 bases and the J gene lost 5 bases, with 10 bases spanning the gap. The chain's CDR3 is CASSESTGRTEAFF. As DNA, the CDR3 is TGCGCCAGCAGTGAGTCGACGGGTAGGACTGAAGCTTTCTTT.

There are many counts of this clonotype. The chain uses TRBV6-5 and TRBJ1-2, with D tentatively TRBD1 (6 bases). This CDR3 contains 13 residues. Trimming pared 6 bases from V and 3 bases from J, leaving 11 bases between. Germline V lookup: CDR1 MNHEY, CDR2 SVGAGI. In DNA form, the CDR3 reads TGTGCCAGCAGAACCCGGACAGACTATGGCTACACCTTC. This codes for CASRTRTDYGYTF.

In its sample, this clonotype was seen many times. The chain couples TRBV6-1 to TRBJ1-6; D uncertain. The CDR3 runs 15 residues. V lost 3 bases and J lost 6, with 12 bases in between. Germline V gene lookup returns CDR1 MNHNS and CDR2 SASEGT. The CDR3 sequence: CASSEQDHPNSPLHF. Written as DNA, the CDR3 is TGTGCCAGCAGTGAGCAGGACCATCCTAATTCACCCCTCCACTTT.

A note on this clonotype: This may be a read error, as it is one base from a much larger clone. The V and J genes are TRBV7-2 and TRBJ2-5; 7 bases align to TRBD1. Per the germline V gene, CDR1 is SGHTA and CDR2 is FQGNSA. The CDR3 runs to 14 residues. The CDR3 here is CASSSGQNAETKYF. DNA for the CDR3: TGTGCCAGCAGCTCGGGACAGAACGCCGAGACCAAGTACTTC. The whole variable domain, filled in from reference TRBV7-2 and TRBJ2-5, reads GAGVSQSPSNKVTEKGKDVELRCDPISGHTALYWYRQSLGQGLEFLIYFQGNSAPDKSGLPSDRFSAERTGGSVSTLTIQRTQQEDSAVYLCASSSGQNAETKYFGPGTRLLVL.

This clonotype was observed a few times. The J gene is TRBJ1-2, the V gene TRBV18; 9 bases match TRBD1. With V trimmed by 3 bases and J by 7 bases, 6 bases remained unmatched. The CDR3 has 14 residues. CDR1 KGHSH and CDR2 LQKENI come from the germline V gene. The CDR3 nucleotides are TGTGCCAGCTCACCCCCTGGGACAGGGACTGGCTACACCTTC. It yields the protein CASSPPGTGTGYTF.

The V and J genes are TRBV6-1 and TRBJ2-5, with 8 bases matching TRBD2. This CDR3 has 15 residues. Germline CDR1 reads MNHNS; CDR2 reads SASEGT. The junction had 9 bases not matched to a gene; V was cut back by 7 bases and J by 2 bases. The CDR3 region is CASKHRTSQQETQYF. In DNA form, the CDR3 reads TGTGCCAGCAAACACCGGACTAGCCAACAAGAGACCCAGTACTTC.

For the CDR3, the DNA is TGCGCCAGCAGCTGGAGTACAGGTTCGTACGAGCAGTACTTC. It specifies CASSWSTGSYEQYF. The chain is built from TRBV5-1 and TRBJ2-7, with D possibly TRBD1 on 5 matching bases. The CDR3 is 14 residues long. Germline-derived CDR1 and CDR2 are SGHRS and YFSETQ. V lost 3 bases to trimming and J lost 4 bases, with 14 bases between them.

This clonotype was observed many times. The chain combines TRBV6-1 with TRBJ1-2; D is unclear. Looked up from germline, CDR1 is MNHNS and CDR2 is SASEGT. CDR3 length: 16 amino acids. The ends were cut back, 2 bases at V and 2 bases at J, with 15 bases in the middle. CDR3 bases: TGTGCCAGCAGTGAAAACAAGGTTCCTACAAACTATGGCTACACCTTC. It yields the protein CASSENKVPTNYGYTF.

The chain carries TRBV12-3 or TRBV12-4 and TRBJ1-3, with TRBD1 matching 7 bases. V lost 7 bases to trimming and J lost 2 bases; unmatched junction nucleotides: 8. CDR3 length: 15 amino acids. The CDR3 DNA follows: TGTGCCAGCACCCCGACAGGGCTAGCTGGAAACACCATATATTTT. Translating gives CASTPTGLAGNTIYF.